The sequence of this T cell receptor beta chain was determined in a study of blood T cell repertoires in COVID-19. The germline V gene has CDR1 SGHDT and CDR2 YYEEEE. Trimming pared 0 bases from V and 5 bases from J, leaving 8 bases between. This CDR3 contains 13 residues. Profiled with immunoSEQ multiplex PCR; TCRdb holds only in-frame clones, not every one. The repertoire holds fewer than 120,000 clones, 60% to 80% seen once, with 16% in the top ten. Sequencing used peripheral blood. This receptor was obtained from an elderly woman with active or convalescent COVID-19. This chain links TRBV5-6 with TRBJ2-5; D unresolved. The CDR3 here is CASSLVPLETQYF. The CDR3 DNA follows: TGTGCCAGCAGCTTGGTCCCTTTGGAGACCCAGTACTTC.